This entry concerns a single TCR beta chain. Per the study methods: By means of reference gene primer amplification, nucleated cell counts were estimated. Sequenced by immunoSEQ multiplex PCR; TCRdb stores in-frame clones only, minus some. V and J calls and clone size follow that table, whereas D and trimming were derived from the DNA. The data hold roughly 260,000 clones, with approximately 82% observed a single time. This sample is part of a study of blood T cell repertoires in COVID-19. This CDR3 spans 13 amino acids. V shed 8 bases and J shed 5 bases, with 12 bases lying between them. Germline values: CDR1 MNHNY, CDR2 SVGAGI (reference sequence).

This TCR was recovered from a young woman with acute or convalescent COVID-19. The chain uses TRBV6-6 and TRBJ1-4; a possible D gene is TRBD1 (5 bases). The sample was peripheral blood. For the CDR3, the DNA is TGTGCCAGCGGGGGGGTCTTAAATGAAAAACTGTTTTTT. Its protein is CASGGVLNEKLFF.